The 10 T cell receptor beta chains given below trace back to one sample, sequenced in a study of shared T cell receptors in the human thymus (dated by TCRdb to the early 2020s). Library preparation was by the immunoSEQ multiplex PCR assay. This is the immuneACCESS table as TCRdb keeps it, with only in-frame sequences that have V and J called. A part of the clones is gone; compared with another copy, unresolved V genes explain less than half, and the rest is unexplained. For this sample the table gives about 500,000 clones, of which approximately 80% were detected only once. Together, the top ten hold 0.013% of the sample. This same sample was also taken into another study, of human thymus T cells.

Sequenced: thymocytes. The receptors here all came from a boy younger than two with a congenital heart defect. Donor details come from another sample of the same person, matched by shared clones.

The chain uses TRBV28 and TRBJ1-3, with D hard to call. The CDR3 runs 15 residues. The V gene lost 2 bases and the J gene lost 3 bases, with 11 bases spanning the gap. In germline, CDR1 is MDHEN, CDR2 SYDVKM. The CDR3 DNA reads TGTGCCAGCAGTTTAAACCCGCCCGGTGGAAACACCATATATTTT. Translated, it gives CASSLNPPGGNTIYF.

The rearrangement uses TRBV21-1 and TRBJ2-7; the D segment call TRBD1 is taken from the table without a DNA check. TRBV21-1 is a pseudogene locus. This CDR3 spans 16 amino acids. The CDR3 loop is CASSTLTGDYSYEQYF. CDR3 DNA: TGTGCCAGCAGCACCCTGACAGGGGATTACTCCTACGAGCAGTACTTC.

V gene TRBV27 combines with J gene TRBJ2-7, with TRBD2 as a possible D gene (6 bases). V was pared by 6 bases and J by 5 bases, with 17 bases between. The CDR3 runs to 14 residues. The V gene's germline CDR1 is MNHEY and CDR2 SMNVEV (reference sequence). In nucleotides, the CDR3 is TGTGCCAGCAGGGCTTGTGCGGGGCTCAACGAGCAGTACTTC. This codes for CASRACAGLNEQYF.

CDR3 sequence (DNA): TGTGCCTGGAGTGTAAACAGGGGGGGTCAGCCCCAGCATTTT. It codes for CAWSVNRGGQPQHF. The chain combines TRBV30 with TRBJ1-5; 8 bases match TRBD1. CDR3 size: 14 residues. V lost 0 bases and J lost 6; bases outside the gene matches: 4. The germline gives CDR1 GTSNPN, CDR2 SVGIG (reference sequence).

The CDR3 sequence: CATSSRTGANYGYTF. Written as DNA, the CDR3 is TGTGCCACCAGCTCTCGGACAGGCGCGAACTATGGCTACACCTTC. This chain joins TRBV15 and TRBJ1-2; 7 bases agree with TRBD1. V dropped 5 bases and J dropped 2; count of bases not matched to a gene: 8. There are 15 residues in the CDR3. Germline CDR1 LNHNV, CDR2 YYDKDF (reference sequence).

This chain uses TRBV10-2 with TRBJ1-1, with unresolved D. The CDR3 loop spans 16 amino acids. V lost 2 bases to trimming and J lost 0 bases, with 13 bases between them. The V gene's germline CDR1 is WSHSY and CDR2 SAAADI. This chain's CDR3 is CASSEEGPHMNTEAFF. CDR3 coding DNA: TGCGCCAGCAGTGAGGAGGGCCCTCACATGAACACTGAAGCTTTCTTT.

V is TRBV5-1 and J is TRBJ2-7, with 10 bases aligning to TRBD2. The CDR3 loop spans 14 amino acids. V dropped 5 bases and J dropped 3; count of bases not matched to a gene: 5. CDR1 is SGHRS, CDR2 YFSETQ, per germline. In nucleotides, the CDR3 is TGCGCCAGCAGACCCAGCGGGAGGGTCTACGAGCAGTACTTC. Encoded protein: CASRPSGRVYEQYF.

The rearrangement links TRBV5-4 to TRBJ2-3, with 8 bases identical to TRBD2. The J segment lost 7 bases and the V segment lost 0 bases, leaving 7 bases of the junction unmatched. Per germline, CDR1 SGHNT and CDR2 YYREEE (reference sequence). The CDR3 is 15 amino acids. The chain's CDR3 is CASSLESGSANTQYF. For the CDR3, the DNA is TGTGCCAGCAGCTTGGAAAGCGGGAGCGCAAATACGCAGTATTTT.

The chain is built from TRBV7-8 and TRBJ2-7; TRBD2 matches 7 bases. Per the germline V gene, CDR1 is SGHVS and CDR2 is FQNEAQ. The CDR3 length is 16 residues. V was clipped by 1 base and J by 2 bases; unmatched bases: 8. The CDR3 sequence: CASSLGFLGLPYEQYF. Written as DNA, the CDR3 is TGTGCCAGCAGCTTAGGTTTTTTGGGACTACCCTACGAGCAGTACTTC.

The V and J genes are TRBV7-8 and TRBJ1-1; 8 bases match TRBD1. CDR3 length: 12 amino acids. J was trimmed by 7 bases and V by 6 bases; bases with no gene match: 4. Per germline, CDR1 SGHVS and CDR2 FQNEAQ. CDR3 nucleotides: TGTGCCAGCAGTCCGGGACAGGATGAAGCTTTCTTT. Amino acid sequence: CASSPGQDEAFF.